This T cell receptor beta chain appears in the sequencing data of a study of T cell responses to AZD1222 COVID-19 vaccine. General study points: Researchers report vaccine-associated CD4 TCRs spanning spike, with dominance at 160-218 and 743-854.

Losses at the gene ends were 5 bases for V and 3 bases for J; bases not matched to a gene: 9. Germline V gene data show CDR1 as LGHDT and CDR2 as YNNKEL (reference sequence). CDR3 length: 15 amino acids. This clone has only a few counts. Antigen specificity is unknown. Generated by immunoSEQ multiplex PCR, the TCRdb table keeps only in-frame clones and is missing some. The profile covers about 110,000 clones, with 80% to 90% appearing a single time and 40% to 55% taken by the ten largest. The chain employs TRBV3-1 (or the pseudogene TRBV3-2) and TRBJ1-1, with 7 bases aligning to TRBD1. The sequencing here drew on peripheral blood, taken 28 days after the second AZD1222 dose. The sequence came from an adult who received the AZD1222 COVID-19 vaccine. DNA for the CDR3: TGTGCCAGCAGCTACATACAGGGGAGGGACACTGAAGCTTTCTTT. Translation: CASSYIQGRDTEAFF.